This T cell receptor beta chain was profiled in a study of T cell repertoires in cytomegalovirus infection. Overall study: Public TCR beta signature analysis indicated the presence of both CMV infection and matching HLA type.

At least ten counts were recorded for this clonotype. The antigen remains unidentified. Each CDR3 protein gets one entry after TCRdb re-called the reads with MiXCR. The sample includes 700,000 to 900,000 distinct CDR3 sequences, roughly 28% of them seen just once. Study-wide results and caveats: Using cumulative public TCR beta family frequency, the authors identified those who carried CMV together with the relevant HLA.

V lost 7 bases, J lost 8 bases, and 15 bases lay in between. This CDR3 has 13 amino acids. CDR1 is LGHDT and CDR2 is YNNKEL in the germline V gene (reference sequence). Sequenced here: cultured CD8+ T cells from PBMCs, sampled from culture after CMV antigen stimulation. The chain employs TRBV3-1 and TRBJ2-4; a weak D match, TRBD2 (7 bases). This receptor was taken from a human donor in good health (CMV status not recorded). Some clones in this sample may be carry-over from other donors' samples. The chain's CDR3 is CASTLGGADIQYF. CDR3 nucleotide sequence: TGTGCCAGCACCCTAGGGGGGGCAGACATTCAGTACTTC.